These T cell receptor beta chains were read from a single sample in a study of cytomegalovirus exposure and HLA in healthy donors. Generated by immunoSEQ multiplex PCR, the TCRdb table keeps only in-frame clones and is missing some. The table has approximately 190,000 clones, 81% seen once. The sequencing input was PBMCs. Receptors originate from a man between 45 and 60 years old in good health and CMV-seronegative. CDR3s include the opening cysteine and the closing phenylalanine or tryptophan. A D gene is named only where the DNA matches it firmly. The size of a clone is reported for some rows only, either as once, few or many, or as a class for expanded clones.

cdr3_aa,cdr3_nt,d_call,clone_size,v_call,j_call
CASSPQNYEQYF,TGTGCCAGCAGCCCACAGAACTACGAGCAGTACTTC,NA,NA,TRBV6-5,TRBJ2-7
CASSVEAFSYEQYF,TGTGCCAGCAGCGTTGAGGCCTTCTCCTACGAGCAGTACTTC,NA,NA,TRBV9,TRBJ2-7
CASSPDRDSYGYTF,TGTGCCAGCTCACCTGACAGGGATTCCTATGGCTACACCTTC,TRBD1,NA,TRBV18,TRBJ1-2
CSAGTGSGTDTQYF,TGCAGCGCGGGGACAGGGTCCGGAACAGATACGCAGTATTTT,TRBD1,NA,TRBV29-1,TRBJ2-3
CASQQESNYGYTF,TGCGCCAGCCAACAAGAATCTAACTATGGCTACACCTTC,NA,NA,TRBV5-1,TRBJ1-2
CASSYSKEVQNYEQYF,TGTGCCAGCAGTTACTCGAAGGAGGTACAGAACTACGAGCAGTACTTC,NA,NA,TRBV6-6,TRBJ2-7
CASSQGGGGYTF,TGTGCCAGCTCCCAAGGCGGGGGAGGCTACACCTTC,NA,NA,TRBV7-9,TRBJ1-2
CASSELGGGKNIQYF,TGTGCCAGCAGCGAACTAGGAGGAGGCAAAAACATTCAGTACTTC,NA,NA,TRBV7-9,TRBJ2-4
CASSNRDSYNEQFF,TGCGCCAGCAGTAACAGGGACTCCTACAATGAGCAGTTCTTC,NA,few,TRBV10-1,TRBJ2-1
CSVRLANTYEQYF,TGCAGCGTTCGGCTAGCGAACACCTACGAGCAGTACTTC,NA,NA,TRBV29-1,TRBJ2-7
CASRQNRDGAYEQYF,TGTGCCAGTAGGCAGAACAGGGACGGAGCCTACGAGCAGTACTTC,NA,NA,TRBV19,TRBJ2-7
CASSLDYTDTQYF,TGTGCCAGCAGCCTGGACTACACAGATACGCAGTATTTT,NA,NA,TRBV11-2,TRBJ2-3
CAEKGQGAYGYTF,TGTGCCGAGAAGGGACAGGGGGCCTACGGCTACACCTTC,TRBD1,NA,TRBV7-9,TRBJ1-2
CASTPDSGHNEQFF,TGTGCCAGCACTCCGGATAGCGGACATAATGAGCAGTTCTTC,NA,NA,TRBV2,TRBJ2-1
CALGLAGGSEQFF,TGTGCCTTGGGACTAGCGGGGGGATCTGAGCAGTTCTTC,TRBD2,NA,TRBV30,TRBJ2-1
CASTLRAAGNEQFF,TGTGCCAGCACCCTCAGGGCCGCGGGGAATGAGCAGTTCTTC,NA,NA,TRBV11-2,TRBJ2-1
CASSISGPNYGYTF,TGTGCCAGCAGCATAAGCGGGCCCAACTATGGCTACACCTTC,NA,NA,TRBV7-9,TRBJ1-2
CASSVSPPETQYF,TGTGCCAGCAGTGTCAGTCCCCCGGAGACCCAGTACTTC,NA,NA,TRBV6-1,TRBJ2-5
CASSRDTGGPETQYF,TGCGCCAGCAGCCGGGACACAGGGGGCCCGGAGACCCAGTACTTC,TRBD1,once,TRBV5-1,TRBJ2-5
CASSLGTVYEQYF,TGTGCCAGCAGTCTTGGGACAGTCTACGAGCAGTACTTC,TRBD1,NA,TRBV27,TRBJ2-7
CAISAGGGLGYNEQFF,TGTGCCATCAGTGCGGGGGGCGGTCTTGGATACAATGAGCAGTTCTTC,NA,NA,TRBV10-3,TRBJ2-1
CASSLAANTGELFF,TGTGCCAGCAGCTTGGCAGCGAACACCGGGGAGCTGTTTTTT,NA,NA,TRBV5-5,TRBJ2-2
CSSSLLLGTGNEKLFF,TGTTCCAGCAGCTTATTATTGGGGACAGGGAATGAAAAACTGTTTTTT,TRBD1,NA,TRBV7-9,TRBJ1-4
CASSIEGALPLRGNTIYF,TGTGCCAGCAGCATCGAGGGGGCATTACCTCTAAGGGGAAACACCATATATTTT,TRBD1,few,TRBV7-2,TRBJ1-3
CASSFGLPAPNEQFF,TGTGCCAGCAGTTTCGGACTACCGGCGCCCAATGAGCAGTTCTTC,NA,NA,TRBV2,TRBJ2-1
CASSSREQFF,TGTGCCAGCAGCTCCCGGGAGCAGTTCTTC,NA,NA,TRBV7-9,TRBJ2-1
CASSASSEQFF,TGTGCCAGTAGTGCAAGCTCGGAGCAGTTCTTC,NA,NA,TRBV19,TRBJ2-1
CASSLSGTTPTEQYF,TGTGCCAGCAGCCTATCCGGGACTACGCCTACCGAGCAGTACTTC,TRBD2,once,TRBV7-2,TRBJ2-7
CASSVGAGFANYGYTF,TGTGCCAGCAGCGTAGGTGCAGGGTTTGCTAACTATGGCTACACCTTC,NA,NA,TRBV9,TRBJ1-2
CSGRFGVSSYEQYF,TGCAGCGGAAGATTCGGGGTAAGCTCCTACGAGCAGTACTTC,NA,few,TRBV29-1,TRBJ2-7
CASSYRDGGRNEKLFF,TGTGCCAGCAGCTACAGGGATGGGGGAAGAAATGAAAAACTGTTTTTT,NA,NA,TRBV9,TRBJ1-4
CASSSDRVQPQHF,TGTGCCAGCAGTTCGGACAGGGTCCAGCCCCAGCATTTT,TRBD1,NA,TRBV11-2,TRBJ1-5
CASSQDGHGGNTIYF,TGCGCCAGCAGCCAAGATGGGCATGGAGGAAACACCATATATTTT,NA,once,TRBV4-3,TRBJ1-3
CASSPGGLAGGNEQFF,TGTGCCAGCAGTCCCGGGGGGCTAGCGGGGGGCAATGAGCAGTTCTTC,TRBD2,NA,TRBV7-8,TRBJ2-1
CASSVAGGANMDEQYF,TGTGCCAGCAGCGTAGCAGGGGGCGCGAATATGGACGAGCAGTACTTC,TRBD1,once,TRBV9,TRBJ2-7
CASGLSAAGDTQYF,TGTGCTAGTGGTTTGTCGGCGGCCGGAGATACGCAGTATTTT,NA,NA,TRBV12-5,TRBJ2-3
CASSQWRGETQYF,TGCGCCAGCAGCCAATGGCGGGGGGAGACCCAGTACTTC,TRBD2,NA,TRBV4-1,TRBJ2-5
CASSVTSGPGADTQYF,TGTGCTAGCAGCGTAACTAGCGGGCCTGGGGCAGATACGCAGTATTTT,TRBD2,NA,TRBV7-7,TRBJ2-3
CASSEGNRNNSPLHF,TGCGCCAGCAGTGAGGGGAACAGGAATAATTCACCCCTCCACTTT,NA,NA,TRBV10-1,TRBJ1-6
CASSSSSYEQYF,TGTGCCAGCAGCTCCAGCTCCTACGAGCAGTACTTC,NA,few,TRBV7-8,TRBJ2-7